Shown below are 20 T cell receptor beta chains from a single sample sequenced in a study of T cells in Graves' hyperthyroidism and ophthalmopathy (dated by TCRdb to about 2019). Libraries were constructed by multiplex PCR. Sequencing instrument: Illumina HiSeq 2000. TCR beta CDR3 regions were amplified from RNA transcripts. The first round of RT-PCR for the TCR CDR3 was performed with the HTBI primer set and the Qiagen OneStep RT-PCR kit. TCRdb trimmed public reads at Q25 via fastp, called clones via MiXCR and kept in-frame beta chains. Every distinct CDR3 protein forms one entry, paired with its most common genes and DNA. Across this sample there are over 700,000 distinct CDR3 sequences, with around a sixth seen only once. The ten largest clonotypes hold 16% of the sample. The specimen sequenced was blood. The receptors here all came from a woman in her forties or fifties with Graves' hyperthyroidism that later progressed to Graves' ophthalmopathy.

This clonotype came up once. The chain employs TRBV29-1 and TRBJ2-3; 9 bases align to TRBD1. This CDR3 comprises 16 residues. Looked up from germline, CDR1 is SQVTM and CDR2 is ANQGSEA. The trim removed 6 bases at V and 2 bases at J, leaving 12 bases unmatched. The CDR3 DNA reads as TGCAGCGTCGCCCCGGGACAGGGACGTTTCACAGATACGCAGTATTTT. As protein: CSVAPGQGRFTDTQYF.

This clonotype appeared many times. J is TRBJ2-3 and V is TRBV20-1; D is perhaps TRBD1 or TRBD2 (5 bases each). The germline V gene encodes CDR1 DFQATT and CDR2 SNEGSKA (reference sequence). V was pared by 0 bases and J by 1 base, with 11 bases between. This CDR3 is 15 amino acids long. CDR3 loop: CSARDPMGGTDTQYF. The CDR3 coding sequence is TGCAGTGCTAGAGACCCCATGGGGGGCACAGATACGCAGTATTTT.

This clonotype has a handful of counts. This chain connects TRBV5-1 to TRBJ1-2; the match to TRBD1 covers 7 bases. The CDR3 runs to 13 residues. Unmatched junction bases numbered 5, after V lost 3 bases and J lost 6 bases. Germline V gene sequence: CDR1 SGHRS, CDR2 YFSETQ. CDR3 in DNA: TGCGCCAGCAGCTATAGGGGGCCCGATGGCTACACCTTC. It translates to CASSYRGPDGYTF.

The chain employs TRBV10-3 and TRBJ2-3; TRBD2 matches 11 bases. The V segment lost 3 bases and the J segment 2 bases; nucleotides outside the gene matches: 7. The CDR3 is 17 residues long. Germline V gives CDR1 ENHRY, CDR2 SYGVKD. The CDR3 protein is CAISDKLAGVITDTQYF. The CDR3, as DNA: TGTGCCATCAGTGATAAACTAGCGGGGGTGATCACAGATACGCAGTATTTT.

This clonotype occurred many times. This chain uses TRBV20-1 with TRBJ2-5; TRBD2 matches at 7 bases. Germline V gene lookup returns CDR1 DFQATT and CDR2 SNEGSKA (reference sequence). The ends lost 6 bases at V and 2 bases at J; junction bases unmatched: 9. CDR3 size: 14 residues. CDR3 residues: CSAIGEGGQETQYF. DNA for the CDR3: TGCAGTGCCATAGGGGAGGGTGGGCAAGAGACCCAGTACTTC.

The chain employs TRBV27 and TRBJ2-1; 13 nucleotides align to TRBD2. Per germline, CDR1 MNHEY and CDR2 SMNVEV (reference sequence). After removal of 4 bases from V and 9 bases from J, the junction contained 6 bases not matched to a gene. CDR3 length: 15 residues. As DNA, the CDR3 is TGTGCCAGCAGTTCCCGACTAGCGGGGGGAGCTGAGCAGTTCTTC. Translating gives CASSSRLAGGAEQFF.

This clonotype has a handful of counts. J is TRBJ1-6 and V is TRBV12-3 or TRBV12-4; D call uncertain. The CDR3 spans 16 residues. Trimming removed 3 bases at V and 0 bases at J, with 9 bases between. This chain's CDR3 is CASSLSYVSYNSPLHF. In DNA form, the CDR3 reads TGTGCCAGCAGTTTGAGCTACGTCTCCTATAATTCACCCCTCCACTTT.

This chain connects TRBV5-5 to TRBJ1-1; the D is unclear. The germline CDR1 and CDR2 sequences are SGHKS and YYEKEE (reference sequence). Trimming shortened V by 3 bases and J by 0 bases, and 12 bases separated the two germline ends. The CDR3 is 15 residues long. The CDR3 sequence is CASSSAGSLNTEAFF. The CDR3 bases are TGTGCCAGCAGCTCCGCCGGCAGTTTGAACACTGAAGCTTTCTTT.

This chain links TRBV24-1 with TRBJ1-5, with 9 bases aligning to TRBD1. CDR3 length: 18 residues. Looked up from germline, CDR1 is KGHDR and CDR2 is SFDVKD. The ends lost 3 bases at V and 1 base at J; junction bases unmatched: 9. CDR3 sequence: CATSDNTGTGFSNQPQHF. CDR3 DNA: TGTGCCACCAGTGATAACACCGGGACAGGGTTCAGCAATCAGCCCCAGCATTTT.

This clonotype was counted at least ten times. CDR3 nucleotide sequence: TGCGCCAGCAGCCCCGGCGGGGAGCTGTTTTTT. Encoded protein: CASSPGGELFF. This sequence joins TRBV5-1 and TRBJ2-2; no clear D. The V gene lost 4 bases and the J gene lost 7 bases, with 5 bases spanning the gap. Per the germline V gene, CDR1 is SGHRS and CDR2 is YFSETQ. The CDR3 covers 11 residues.

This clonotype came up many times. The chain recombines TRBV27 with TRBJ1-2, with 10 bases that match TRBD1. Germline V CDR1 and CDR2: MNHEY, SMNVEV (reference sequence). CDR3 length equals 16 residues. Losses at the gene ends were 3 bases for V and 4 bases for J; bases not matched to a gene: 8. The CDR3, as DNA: TGTGCCAGCAGTTTGGGACCGGGACAGGGGATCTATGGCTACACCTTC. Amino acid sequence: CASSLGPGQGIYGYTF.

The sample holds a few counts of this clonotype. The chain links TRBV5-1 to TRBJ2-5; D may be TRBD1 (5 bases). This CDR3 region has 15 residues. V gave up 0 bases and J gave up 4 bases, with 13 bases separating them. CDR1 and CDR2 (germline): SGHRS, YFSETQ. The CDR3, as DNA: TGCGCCAGCAGCTTGGATCGGCAGGGTAGAGAGACCCAGTACTTC. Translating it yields CASSLDRQGRETQYF.

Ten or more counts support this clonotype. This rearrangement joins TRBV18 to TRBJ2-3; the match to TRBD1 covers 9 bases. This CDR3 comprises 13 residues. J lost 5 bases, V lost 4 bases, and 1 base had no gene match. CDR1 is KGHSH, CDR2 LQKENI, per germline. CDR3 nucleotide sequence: TGTGCCAGCTCACGACAGGGGGGAGATACGCAGTATTTT. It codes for CASSRQGGDTQYF.

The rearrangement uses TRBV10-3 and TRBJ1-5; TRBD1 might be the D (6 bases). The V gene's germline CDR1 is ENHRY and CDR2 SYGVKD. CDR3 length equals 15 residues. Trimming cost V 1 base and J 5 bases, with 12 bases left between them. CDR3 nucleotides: TGTGCCATCAGTGAGTTGGGGGGCGCAGATCAGCCCCAGCATTTT. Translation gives CAISELGGADQPQHF.

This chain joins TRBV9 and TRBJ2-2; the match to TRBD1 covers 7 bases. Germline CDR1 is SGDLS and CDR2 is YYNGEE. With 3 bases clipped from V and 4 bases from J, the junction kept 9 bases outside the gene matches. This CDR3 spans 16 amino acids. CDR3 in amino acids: CASSARTGAGTGELFF. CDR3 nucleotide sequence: TGTGCCAGCAGCGCCCGTACAGGGGCAGGCACCGGGGAGCTGTTTTTT.

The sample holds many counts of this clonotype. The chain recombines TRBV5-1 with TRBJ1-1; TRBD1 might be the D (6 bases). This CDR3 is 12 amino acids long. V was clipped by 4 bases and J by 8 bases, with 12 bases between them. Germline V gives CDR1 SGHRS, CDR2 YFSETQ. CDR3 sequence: CASSMAGTEAFF. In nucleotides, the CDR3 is TGCGCCAGCAGCATGGCCGGGACAGAAGCTTTCTTT.

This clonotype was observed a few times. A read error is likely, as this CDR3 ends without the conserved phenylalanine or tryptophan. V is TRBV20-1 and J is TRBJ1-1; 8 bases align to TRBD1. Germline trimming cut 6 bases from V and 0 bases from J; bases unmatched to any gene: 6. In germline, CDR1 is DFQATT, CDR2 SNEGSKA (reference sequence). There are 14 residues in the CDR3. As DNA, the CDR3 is TGCAGTGCACCCCGGACAGGGATGAACACTGAAGCTTTCCTT. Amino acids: CSAPRTGMNTEAFL.

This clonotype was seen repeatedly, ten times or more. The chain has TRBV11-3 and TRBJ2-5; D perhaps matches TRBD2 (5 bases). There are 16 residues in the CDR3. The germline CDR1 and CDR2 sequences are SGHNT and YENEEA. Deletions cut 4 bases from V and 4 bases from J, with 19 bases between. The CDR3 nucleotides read TGTGCCAGCAGCTCTGGGCTGGACTCTTCCCGAGAGACCCAGTACTTC. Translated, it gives CASSSGLDSSRETQYF. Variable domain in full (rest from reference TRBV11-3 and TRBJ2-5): EAGVVQSPRYKIIEKKQPVAFWCNPISGHNTLYWYLQNLGQGPELLIRYENEEAVDDSQLPKDRFSAERLKGVDSTLKIQPAELGDSAVYLCASSSGLDSSRETQYFGPGTRLLVL.

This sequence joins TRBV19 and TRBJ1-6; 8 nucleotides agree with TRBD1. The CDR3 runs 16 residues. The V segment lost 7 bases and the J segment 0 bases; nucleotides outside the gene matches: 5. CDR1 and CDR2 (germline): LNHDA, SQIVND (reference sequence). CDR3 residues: CASIGTGGSYNSPLHF. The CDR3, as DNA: TGTGCCAGTATCGGGACAGGAGGCTCCTATAATTCACCCCTCCACTTT.

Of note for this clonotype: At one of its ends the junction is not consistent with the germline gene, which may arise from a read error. CDR3 nucleotides: TGTGCCAGCAGCGTAACCGGGCTAGCGGGTAAACAGTACTTC. Amino acid sequence: CASSVTGLAGKQYF. The V gene is TRBV7-3, the J gene TRBJ2-5; 8 bases match TRBD2. Looked up from germline, CDR1 is SGHTA and CDR2 is FQGTGA. The CDR3 sequence is 14 residues long.